The clone carrying this T cell receptor beta chain was picked up one time. Source study methods: Estimation of nucleated cell counts was performed using reference gene primer amplification. Profiled with immunoSEQ multiplex PCR; TCRdb holds only in-frame clones, not every one. V and J calls and clone size come straight from that table; D and trimming were deduced from the DNA. The sample has 77,000 or so clones, around 90% seen once. Trimming left V 7 bases short and J 11 bases short, with 14 bases between. Germline CDR1 SNHLY, CDR2 FYNNEI. CDR3 length: 11 amino acids. The sample comes from a study of blood T cell repertoires in COVID-19. Study as a whole: There were acute and convalescent COVID-19 samples, and they came from the United States, Italy and Spain. PBMCs, B-cell-depleted T cells, or T cells provided the cDNA or gDNA that made up the material.

Sample: peripheral blood. This sequence was found in a man between 45 and 60 years old with active COVID-19. This chain links TRBV2 with TRBJ1-1; D gene uncertain. The CDR3 reads CASKRTVLAFF. CDR3 in DNA: TGTGCCAGCAAAAGAACTGTCTTGGCTTTCTTT.